Given below is one T cell receptor beta chain in context. The same CDR3 can be traced to other DNA sequences in this sample. This sample was taken from a study of blood T cell repertoires in COVID-19. Background on the study: COVID-19 samples collected from the United States, Italy and Spain covered acute and convalescent phases. Nucleic acid was either cDNA or gDNA, and it came from T cells, B-cell-depleted T cells, or PBMCs.

Per the original data handling: Reference gene primers were amplified, and this amplification served to estimate nucleated cell counts. The protocol was immunoSEQ multiplex PCR, while the TCRdb copy is restricted to in-frame clones and leaves out a portion. The V and J calls and clone size come from that table; D and trimming were worked out from the DNA. The sample contains about 98,000 clones, about 78% of which appear only once. V lost 1 base and J lost 1, with 6 bases in between. The germline V gene has CDR1 SGHTA and CDR2 FQGNSA. The CDR3 consists of 14 residues. The rearrangement uses TRBV7-2 and TRBJ2-3; no definite D call. Sequenced: peripheral blood. The clonotype originates from a man aged 55 to 69 with active or convalescent COVID-19. DNA for the CDR3: TGTGCCAGCAGCTTAGAGACTCGCACAGATACGCAGTATTTT. This codes for CASSLETRTDTQYF.